These 27 T cell receptor beta chains were sequenced from one sample in a study of T cells after somatic rescue of genetic block (dated by TCRdb to between 2020 and 2021). Library generation was performed with the immunoSEQ multiplex PCR assay. Here the immuneACCESS table is served through TCRdb, limited to in-frame sequences with V and J called. Missing clones are a known gap in these copies; in checked studies unresolved V genes cover under half, and the rest lacks a known reason. Across this sample there are roughly 67,000 clones, with less than 95% seen only once. About 2.9% of the sample is in the top ten clones. Material: peripheral blood mononuclear cells (PBMCs). These receptors came from a man between 40 and 49 years old.

The chain uses TRBV19 and TRBJ1-2; D remains unclear. V lost 4 bases, J lost 3 bases, and 9 bases lay in between. This CDR3 region has 13 residues. Germline V gene data show CDR1 as LNHDA and CDR2 as SQIVND (reference sequence). The CDR3 nucleotides are TGTGCCAGTAGTAAGTCCGGGGACTATGGCTACACCTTC. Amino acids: CASSKSGDYGYTF.

This chain connects TRBV9 to TRBJ2-7; 7 bases agree with TRBD1. V shed 4 bases, J shed 3 bases, and the junction held 13 bases outside the gene matches. Looked up from germline, CDR1 is SGDLS and CDR2 is YYNGEE. CDR3 size: 16 residues. In DNA, the CDR3 is TGTGCCAGCAGCCCTCGGGACAGTTCGTTTAGCTACGAGCAGTACTTC. It is translated as CASSPRDSSFSYEQYF.

The CDR3 protein is CASSLFSAKTQYF. DNA for the CDR3: TGTGCCAGCAGCTTATTTTCTGCGAAGACCCAGTACTTC. The V gene is TRBV11-2, the J gene TRBJ2-5; D not certain. Germline V lookup: CDR1 SGHAT, CDR2 FQNNGV. The V gene lost 2 bases and the J gene lost 6 bases, with 10 bases spanning the gap. The CDR3 sequence is 13 residues long.

The V call is TRBV14, the J call TRBJ2-5; D unresolved. Between the trimmed V and J ends, which lost 3 bases and 2 bases, there was a span of 7 bases. The CDR3 is 13 residues long. Germline CDR1 SGHDN, CDR2 FVKESK. The CDR3 is CASSHGFQETQYF. The CDR3 nucleotides are TGTGCCAGCAGCCATGGGTTTCAAGAGACCCAGTACTTC.

J is TRBJ2-7 and V is TRBV4-1, with 7 bases fitting TRBD1. Germline V gene lookup returns CDR1 MGHRA and CDR2 YSYEKL. The trim removed 1 base at V and 3 bases at J, leaving 0 bases unmatched. The CDR3 is made up of 13 amino acids. The CDR3 DNA is TGCGCCAGCAGCCAAGGGACAGGCTACGAGCAGTACTTC. Amino acids: CASSQGTGYEQYF.

The chain employs TRBV13 and TRBJ2-7; possibly TRBD1 for D (6 bases). CDR1 and CDR2 from the germline V gene are PRHDT and FYEKMQ (reference sequence). The CDR3 runs to 14 residues. The V gene lost 1 base and the J gene lost 1 base, with 8 bases spanning the gap. In nucleotides, the CDR3 is TGTGCCAGCAGCTTAGCAGGGGAATCCTACGAGCAGTACTTC. Its translation: CASSLAGESYEQYF.

This clone was counted a few times. As DNA, the CDR3 is TGTGCCAGCAGTTACTCGGAGGAAGATACGCAGTATTTT. Protein product: CASSYSEEDTQYF. The rearrangement joins TRBV6-5 to TRBJ2-3, with a weak D call TRBD2 (5 bases). Germline CDR1 and CDR2: MNHEY and SVGAGI. V was pared by 0 bases and J by 5 bases, with 6 bases between. This CDR3 has 13 amino acids.

The J gene is TRBJ2-2, the V gene TRBV2; no clear D. Trimming stripped 5 bases from V and 2 bases from J, with 12 bases between. Germline loops: CDR1 SNHLY, CDR2 FYNNEI. There are 15 residues in the CDR3. CDR3 loop: CASSQDHINTGELFF. The CDR3 coding sequence is TGTGCCAGCAGTCAGGATCATATTAACACCGGGGAGCTGTTTTTT.

The rearrangement uses TRBV5-5 and TRBJ2-7; 7 bases line up with TRBD1. The CDR3 covers 15 residues. Germline V gene sequence: CDR1 SGHKS, CDR2 YYEKEE (reference sequence). V gave up 0 bases and J gave up 3 bases; unmatched junction bases: 6. As DNA, the CDR3 is TGTGCCAGCAGCTTGGACAGGGGATACAACTACGAGCAGTACTTC. Translating it yields CASSLDRGYNYEQYF.

V and J are TRBV7-9 and TRBJ2-1; a weak D match, TRBD2 (6 bases). Germline V gene data show CDR1 as SEHNR and CDR2 as FQNEAQ (reference sequence). This CDR3 is 16 amino acids long. The ends were cut back, 5 bases at V and 1 base at J, with 15 bases in the middle. CDR3 DNA: TGTGCCAGCAGCAACCCGGACTATGCTTCCTACAATGAGCAGTTCTTC. Translating it yields CASSNPDYASYNEQFF.

This chain uses TRBV28 with TRBJ1-5; no clear D gene. Germline V gene lookup returns CDR1 MDHEN and CDR2 SYDVKM. The CDR3 consists of 13 residues. Trimming removed 8 bases at V and 9 bases at J, with 17 bases between. The CDR3 nucleotides are TGTGCCAGCCAATCTCCGGAGTTTGGGCCCCAGCATTTT. Protein sequence: CASQSPEFGPQHF. The full variable domain, rest sourced from reference TRBV28 and TRBJ1-5, is DVKVTQSSRYLVKRTGEKVFLECVQDMDHENMFWYRQDPGLGLRLIYFSYDVKMKEKGDIPEGYSVSREKKERFSLILESASTNQTSMYLCASQSPEFGPQHFGDGTRLSIL.

The chain uses TRBV2 and TRBJ2-1, with 7 nucleotides matching TRBD1. The CDR3 totals 12 residues. CDR1 is SNHLY and CDR2 is FYNNEI in the germline V gene. V gave up 4 bases and J gave up 9 bases; unmatched junction bases: 3. The CDR3 nucleotides are TGTGCCAGCAGTGGGACAGGAGGTGAGCAGTTCTTC. Translating it yields CASSGTGGEQFF. The entire variable domain, with the rest obtained from reference TRBV2 and TRBJ2-1, is as follows: EPEVTQTPSHQVTQMGQEVILRCVPISNHLYFYWYRQILGQKVEFLVSFYNNEISEKSEIFDDQFSVERPDGSNFTLKIRSTKLEDSAMYFCASSGTGGEQFFGPGTRLTVL.

This clone occurred once. J is TRBJ1-2 and V is TRBV5-6; no clear D gene. The CDR3 is 15 residues long. V was pared by 1 base and J by 8 bases, with 18 bases between. Germline V lookup: CDR1 SGHDT, CDR2 YYEEEE. In DNA form, the CDR3 reads TGTGCCAGCAGCTTGTCGGGAACTCTACGGAGAGGCTACACCTTC. This encodes CASSLSGTLRRGYTF.

The rearrangement links TRBV2 to TRBJ1-5; 9 nucleotides line up with TRBD1. The germline V gene encodes CDR1 SNHLY and CDR2 FYNNEI. Losses at the gene ends were 6 bases for V and 6 bases for J; bases not matched to a gene: 9. The CDR3 runs to 15 residues. The CDR3 nucleotides are TGTGCCAGCAGAACGACAGGGGGAATGTTTCAGCCCCAGCATTTT. Translating gives CASRTTGGMFQPQHF.

CDR3 nucleotides: TGCGCCAGCAGCCCCCGGAACATCGCCCTGTTCTTC. Protein sequence: CASSPRNIALFF. The gene calls are TRBV4-1 and TRBJ2-1, with D uncertain. Trimming pared 4 bases from V and 15 bases from J, leaving 16 bases between. The V gene's germline CDR1 is MGHRA and CDR2 YSYEKL. The CDR3 is 12 amino acids.

The J gene is TRBJ1-3, the V gene TRBV10-3; D may be TRBD1 (6 bases). Germline lookup yields CDR1 ENHRY and CDR2 SYGVKD. The ends were cut back, 2 bases at V and 4 bases at J, with 12 bases in the middle. The CDR3 length is 15 residues. The CDR3 loop reads CAISERTGPGNTIYF. In nucleotides, the CDR3 is TGTGCCATCAGTGAGCGAACAGGGCCCGGAAACACCATATATTTT.

This chain joins TRBV2 and TRBJ1-6; TRBD1 is a possible D gene (5 bases). Per the germline V gene, CDR1 is SNHLY and CDR2 is FYNNEI. V lost 3 bases to trimming and J lost 7 bases, with 16 bases between them. CDR3 size: 16 residues. As DNA, the CDR3 is TGTGCCAGCAGTGATTTGGGGGAACGCAGGAATTCACCCCTCCACTTT. It encodes CASSDLGERRNSPLHF.

The gene calls are TRBV4-3 and TRBJ2-7; weak D call: TRBD1 (5 bases). CDR3 size: 15 residues. From germline, CDR1 is LGHNA and CDR2 YSLEER. Trimming removed 4 bases from V and 2 bases from J, with 15 bases in between. This CDR3 reads CASSRVTGQAYEQYF. In DNA, the CDR3 is TGCGCCAGCAGCCGTGTAACAGGTCAGGCCTACGAGCAGTACTTC.

CDR3 in DNA: TGTGCCAGCAGCCAACAGCCTACGGGAGGGTATGGCTACACCTTC. The encoded protein is CASSQQPTGGYGYTF. The chain uses TRBV14 and TRBJ1-2; D gene ambiguous. Germline assignment: CDR1 SGHDN and CDR2 FVKESK. Between the trimmed V and J ends, which lost 2 bases and 5 bases, there was a span of 15 bases. CDR3 size: 15 residues.

The genes are TRBV6-1 and TRBJ2-7, with 12 bases identical to TRBD2. CDR1 and CDR2 from the germline V gene are MNHNS and SASEGT. CDR3 size: 15 residues. With V trimmed by 10 bases and J by 3 bases, 10 bases remained unmatched. In DNA, the CDR3 is TGTGCCAACCAGACCGGGACTAGCGGGTACTACGAGCAGTACTTC. Translation: CANQTGTSGYYEQYF.

This chain connects TRBV9 to TRBJ2-2; D ambiguous. Trimming took off 4 bases at V and 6 bases at J, with 10 bases between the two ends. Germline V gives CDR1 SGDLS, CDR2 YYNGEE. The CDR3 has 13 residues. CDR3 nucleotide sequence: TGTGCCAGCAGCCCATACCCGGCCGGGGAGCTGTTTTTT. Translated, it gives CASSPYPAGELFF.

This clone was recorded once. The genes are TRBV13 and TRBJ2-1; 16 nucleotides line up with TRBD2. The trim removed 5 bases at V and 3 bases at J, leaving 10 bases unmatched. This CDR3 spans 19 amino acids. The V gene's germline CDR1 is PRHDT and CDR2 FYEKMQ (reference sequence). The CDR3, as DNA: TGTGCCAGCAGCCCCGGGACTAGCGGGGGGGCCCTTCACTACAATGAGCAGTTCTTC. Translated: CASSPGTSGGALHYNEQFF. Full variable domain (missing parts from reference TRBV13 and TRBJ2-1): AAGVIQSPRHLIKEKRETATLKCYPIPRHDTVYWYQQGPGQDPQFLISFYEKMQSDKGSIPDRFSAQQFSDYHSELNMSSLELGDSALYFCASSPGTSGGALHYNEQFFGPGTRLTVL.

The CDR3 sequence: CASSARTVSNQPQHF. DNA of the CDR3: TGTGCCAGTAGTGCCCGGACAGTTAGCAATCAGCCCCAGCATTTT. The rearrangement uses TRBV19 and TRBJ1-5, with D possibly TRBD1 on 6 matching bases. The ends were cut back, 5 bases at V and 0 bases at J, with 11 bases in the middle. Germline-derived CDR1 and CDR2 are LNHDA and SQIVND (reference sequence). The CDR3 is 15 amino acids.

The chain carries TRBV20-1 and TRBJ1-1; a weak D match, TRBD1 (5 bases). The CDR3 has 11 amino acids. Germline V gene data show CDR1 as DFQATT and CDR2 as SNEGSKA (reference sequence). V was trimmed by 6 bases and J by 3 bases, leaving 8 bases between them. The CDR3 loop reads CSAPGHTEAFF. DNA of the CDR3: TGCAGTGCCCCAGGGCACACTGAAGCTTTCTTT.

This clone has just one count. This chain links TRBV11-3 with TRBJ2-5; 7 nucleotides agree with TRBD2. The CDR3 runs to 14 residues. Germline loops: CDR1 SGHNT, CDR2 YENEEA. The junction had 10 bases not matched to a gene; V was cut back by 5 bases and J by 7 bases. The CDR3, as DNA: TGTGCCAGCAGCAACACCGGGACTAAGGGGACCCAGTACTTC. It is translated as CASSNTGTKGTQYF. Supplemented by reference TRBV11-3 and TRBJ2-5, the full variable domain reads EAGVVQSPRYKIIEKKQPVAFWCNPISGHNTLYWYLQNLGQGPELLIRYENEEAVDDSQLPKDRFSAERLKGVDSTLKIQPAELGDSAVYLCASSNTGTKGTQYFGPGTRLLVL.

The rearrangement joins TRBV6-4 to TRBJ1-6, with a weak D call TRBD1 (5 bases). The CDR3 consists of 13 residues. Germline values: CDR1 MRHNA, CDR2 SNTAGT. V lost 2 bases and J 7 bases, leaving 6 bases between the germline ends. The chain's CDR3 is CASSDRDNSPLHF. CDR3 DNA: TGTGCCAGCAGTGACAGGGACAATTCACCCCTCCACTTT.

This clone was counted once. The V and J genes are TRBV10-2 and TRBJ2-7; D may be TRBD1 (5 bases). Per the germline V gene, CDR1 is WSHSY and CDR2 is SAAADI. The CDR3 extends over 13 amino acids. Trimming pared 6 bases from V and 1 base from J, leaving 10 bases between. CDR3 sequence reads: CASRMTVSYEQYF. As DNA, the CDR3 is TGCGCCAGCAGGATGACAGTTTCCTACGAGCAGTACTTC.